Listed below are T cell receptor beta chains from one sample, sequenced in a study of blood T cell repertoires in COVID-19. Libraries were prepared by immunoSEQ multiplex PCR; TCRdb keeps only in-frame clonotypes and omits some of them. The sample consists of 30,000 or so clones, 75% to 90% of them appearing once. Sequencing input: peripheral blood. The receptors derive from a woman aged 80 or over with COVID-19, enrolled during active disease. Each CDR3 is given with its conserved first and last residue. Each record gives: clone size, J gene, V gene, D gene, CDR3 DNA, CDR3 protein. The D gene is left open where the match is weak. The size entry is marked missing in some rows and otherwise reads once, few, many or a size class.

size: .
J: TRBJ1-4
V: TRBV19
D: .
DNA: TGTGCCAGTAGTATAGGAGGACTCCTAGCAGGTGAAAAACTGTTTTTT
CDR3: CASSIGGLLAGEKLFF

size: .
J: TRBJ1-4
V: TRBV20-1
D: .
DNA: TGCAGTGCTAGTCTTGCAGGGGACGAAAAACTGTTTTTT
CDR3: CSASLAGDEKLFF

size: .
J: TRBJ1-2
V: TRBV19
D: TRBD1
DNA: TGTGCCAGTAGCACAAAACAGGGGACAGGCGGCTACACCTTC
CDR3: CASSTKQGTGGYTF

size: .
J: TRBJ2-1
V: TRBV13
D: TRBD2
DNA: TGTGCCAGCAGCCTTTCCGGGACTAGCGGGGCTAGAGGGCAGTTCTTC
CDR3: CASSLSGTSGARGQFF

size: few
J: TRBJ1-5
V: TRBV2
D: TRBD1
DNA: TGTGCCAGCAGGGGGACAGGGGACAATCAGCCCCAGCATTTT
CDR3: CASRGTGDNQPQHF

size: .
J: TRBJ2-3
V: TRBV5-5
D: TRBD2
DNA: TGTGCCAGCAGGACTAGCGGGGGGGCCGGCACAGATACGCAGTATTTT
CDR3: CASRTSGGAGTDTQYF

size: .
J: TRBJ2-7
V: TRBV11-2
D: .
DNA: TGTGCCAGCAGCTTAAGACAGATCTCCTACGAGCAGTACTTC
CDR3: CASSLRQISYEQYF

size: .
J: TRBJ2-1
V: TRBV7-9
D: .
DNA: TGTGCCAGCAGCTTAGTAAATGAGCAGTTCTTC
CDR3: CASSLVNEQFF

size: few
J: TRBJ2-7
V: TRBV2
D: .
DNA: TGTGCCAGCAGGCAGGGTCACTACGAGCAGTACTTC
CDR3: CASRQGHYEQYF

size: once
J: TRBJ1-5
V: TRBV5-1
D: .
DNA: TGCGCCAGCAGCTCTGGCAGGGATGGCAATCAGCCCCAGCATTTT
CDR3: CASSSGRDGNQPQHF

size: .
J: TRBJ1-1
V: TRBV18
D: TRBD1
DNA: TGTGCCAGCTCACCGTACCGGGACAGGGGAACTGAAGCTTTCTTT
CDR3: CASSPYRDRGTEAFF

size: .
J: TRBJ1-6
V: TRBV30
D: .
DNA: TGTGCCTGGAGTGAGTGGAGGGATTCACCCCTCCACTTT
CDR3: CAWSEWRDSPLHF

size: .
J: TRBJ1-1
V: TRBV10-3
D: .
DNA: TGTGCCATCAGTGGGCAATTTCAGGGCCCTGAAGCTTTCTTT
CDR3: CAISGQFQGPEAFF

size: .
J: TRBJ1-1
V: TRBV30
D: .
DNA: TGTGCCTGGAGTATGGGGCAGAACACTGAAGCTTTCTTT
CDR3: CAWSMGQNTEAFF

size: once
J: TRBJ2-4
V: TRBV6-1
D: TRBD1
DNA: TGTGCCAGCAGTGACCGACAGGGGGTAAACATTCAGTACTTC
CDR3: CASSDRQGVNIQYF

size: .
J: TRBJ2-5
V: TRBV7-2
D: .
DNA: TGTGCCAGCAGCTTAGCGGTTGGCAGCCAAGAGACCCAGTACTTC
CDR3: CASSLAVGSQETQYF

size: .
J: TRBJ2-7
V: TRBV9
D: TRBD1
DNA: TGTGCCAGCAGCGCCCAGGGGGCCATCCACGAGCAGTACTTC
CDR3: CASSAQGAIHEQYF

size: .
J: TRBJ1-3
V: TRBV12-3/TRBV12-4
D: .
DNA: TGTGCCAGCAGTTTGGTAGCTGGAAACACCATATATTTT
CDR3: CASSLVAGNTIYF

size: .
J: TRBJ1-6
V: TRBV7-9
D: .
DNA: TGTGCCAGCAGCTCAGGTGGAGCGGGGGCCTATAATTCACCCCTCCACTTT
CDR3: CASSSGGAGAYNSPLHF

size: .
J: TRBJ2-2
V: TRBV3-1/TRBV3-2
D: TRBD1
DNA: TGTGCCAGCAGCCAAAGGGACAGGGGAATCAACACCGGGGAGCTGTTTTTT
CDR3: CASSQRDRGINTGELFF

size: .
J: TRBJ1-5
V: TRBV15
D: .
DNA: TGTGCCACCAGCAGACCAACTAACAGGGTTGGCAATCAGCCCCAGCATTTT
CDR3: CATSRPTNRVGNQPQHF

size: .
J: TRBJ2-3
V: TRBV5-1
D: .
DNA: TGCGCCAGCAGCTTGGGTGGACTTAAGGCAGATACGCAGTATTTT
CDR3: CASSLGGLKADTQYF

size: .
J: TRBJ1-1
V: TRBV5-5
D: TRBD1
DNA: TGTGCCAGCAGCCAGACAGGGGGCGTCGGTGAAGCTTTCTTT
CDR3: CASSQTGGVGEAFF

size: .
J: TRBJ1-4
V: TRBV15
D: .
DNA: TGTGCCACCAGCAGAGATGGAGGGTATGGGGAAAAACTGTTTTTT
CDR3: CATSRDGGYGEKLFF

size: .
J: TRBJ2-7
V: TRBV5-1
D: TRBD1
DNA: TGCGCCAGCAGCTTGAGGACAGGGGCGGTTTACGAGCAGTACTTC
CDR3: CASSLRTGAVYEQYF

size: .
J: TRBJ2-1
V: TRBV3-1/TRBV3-2
D: TRBD2
DNA: TGTGCCAGCAGCCCCTACTTTAGCGGGGGGGCTGATGAGCAGTTCTTC
CDR3: CASSPYFSGGADEQFF

size: .
J: TRBJ2-2
V: TRBV3-1/TRBV3-2
D: .
DNA: TGTGCCAGCCGGGCGGGGTTAGGGGAGGAGCTGTTTTTT
CDR3: CASRAGLGEELFF

size: .
J: TRBJ2-6
V: TRBV29-1
D: .
DNA: TGCAGCGTTCCGGCGGTTGGGGCCAACGTCCTGACTTTC
CDR3: CSVPAVGANVLTF

size: .
J: TRBJ2-7
V: TRBV5-1
D: TRBD1
DNA: TGCGCCAGCAGCGCCTACACAGGGGGCGCGATCCACGAGCAGTACTTC
CDR3: CASSAYTGGAIHEQYF

size: .
J: TRBJ1-1
V: TRBV30
D: .
DNA: TGTGCCTGGAGACCAGGACTGGGAGGGACTGAAGCTTTCTTT
CDR3: CAWRPGLGGTEAFF

size: .
J: TRBJ1-4
V: TRBV27
D: TRBD1
DNA: TGTGCCAGCAGTTTAGGGACAGCCCCTAATGAAAAACTGTTTTTT
CDR3: CASSLGTAPNEKLFF

size: .
J: TRBJ2-1
V: TRBV7-9
D: .
DNA: TGTGCCAGCAGCCCCTCGATAGCCGCCATCTCCTACAATGAGCAGTTCTTC
CDR3: CASSPSIAAISYNEQFF

size: .
J: TRBJ2-1
V: TRBV19
D: .
DNA: TGTGCCAGTAGAACCGGGACCTACAATGAGCAGTTCTTC
CDR3: CASRTGTYNEQFF

size: once
J: TRBJ2-4
V: TRBV4-1
D: TRBD2
DNA: TGCGCCAGCAGCCAAGAACCAGCGGGGGTAGCCAAAAACATTCAGTACTTC
CDR3: CASSQEPAGVAKNIQYF

size: .
J: TRBJ1-1
V: TRBV6-4
D: .
DNA: TGTGCCACCGCAGGGGAGGGCACTGAAGCTTTCTTT
CDR3: CATAGEGTEAFF

size: .
J: TRBJ1-1
V: TRBV7-6
D: .
DNA: TGTGCCAGCACTTTGGGGGGGCCGGCAGGGAGGACCACTGAAGCTTTCTTT
CDR3: CASTLGGPAGRTTEAFF

size: .
J: TRBJ1-1
V: TRBV2
D: .
DNA: TGTGCCAGCAGGGGCTCAGGCGCGGGGAACACTGAAGCTTTCTTT
CDR3: CASRGSGAGNTEAFF

size: once
J: TRBJ1-2
V: TRBV30
D: .
DNA: TGTGCCTGGAGTGTACTGCGCTATGGCTACACCTTC
CDR3: CAWSVLRYGYTF

size: .
J: TRBJ2-5
V: TRBV3-1/TRBV3-2
D: .
DNA: TGTGCCAGCAGCCAAGGGCTGCGCGGGGAGACCCAGTACTTC
CDR3: CASSQGLRGETQYF

size: .
J: TRBJ1-2
V: TRBV6-5
D: .
DNA: TGTGCCAGCAGTTACTCCGGCAGGGGCGGCTACACCTTC
CDR3: CASSYSGRGGYTF

size: .
J: TRBJ1-4
V: TRBV12-3/TRBV12-4
D: .
DNA: TGTGCCAGCAGTTTAAGGGCGGGTGAAAAACTGTTTTTT
CDR3: CASSLRAGEKLFF

size: .
J: TRBJ1-1
V: TRBV6-5
D: TRBD1
DNA: TGTGCCAGCAGCCCGGACAGGGGGCTTGAAGCTTTCTTT
CDR3: CASSPDRGLEAFF

size: .
J: TRBJ1-5
V: TRBV12-3/TRBV12-4
D: .
DNA: TGTGCCAGCAGTTTAGAAACAAATCAGCCCCAGCATTTT
CDR3: CASSLETNQPQHF

size: .
J: TRBJ1-2
V: TRBV18
D: .
DNA: TGTGCCAGCTCACCACCGGCCAACACGGGTTATGGCTACACCTTC
CDR3: CASSPPANTGYGYTF

size: .
J: TRBJ1-4
V: TRBV11-2
D: TRBD1
DNA: TGTGCCAGCAGCTTAGGCCAGGGGGACGAAAAACTGTTTTTT
CDR3: CASSLGQGDEKLFF